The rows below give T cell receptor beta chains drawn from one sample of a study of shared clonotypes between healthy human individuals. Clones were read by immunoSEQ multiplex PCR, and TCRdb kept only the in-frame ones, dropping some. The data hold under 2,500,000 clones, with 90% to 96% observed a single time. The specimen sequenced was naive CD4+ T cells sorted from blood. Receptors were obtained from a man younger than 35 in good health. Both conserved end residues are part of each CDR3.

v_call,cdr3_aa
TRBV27,CASSNRDSWDYEQYF
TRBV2,CASSGDLTQPQHF
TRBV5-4,CASSRGQGAGQETQYF
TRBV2,CASSVQGTYEQYF
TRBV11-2,CASSTAGVALETQYF
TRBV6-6,CASSFGEPGNTIYF
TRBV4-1,CASSQGVLAGATTDTQYF
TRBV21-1,CASSKAKTCPGYGYTF
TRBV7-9,CASSLQGQETQYF
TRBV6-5,CASSYTGTGNGQYF
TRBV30,CAWSVLGVSNQPQHF
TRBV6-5,CASSYSGTGWSYEQYF
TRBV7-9,CASSSLGTGHAGNTIYF
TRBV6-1,CASSVGAISGNTIYF
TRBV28,CASSWSGARGYTF
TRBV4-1,CASSRWTQLTGELFF
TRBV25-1,CASSGAGTGGQINEQFF
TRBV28,CASSSKGEANEKLFF